Sequencing of this T cell receptor beta chain was carried out in a study of T cells after yellow fever vaccination. This clonotype was seen ten or more times. From germline, CDR1 is SGHRS and CDR2 YFSETQ. The CDR3 loop spans 16 amino acids. Trimming shortened V by 0 bases and J by 6 bases, and 13 bases separated the two germline ends. One entry per CDR3 protein results from TCRdb running MiXCR on the 5' RACE reads. The repertoire holds some 340,000 distinct CDR3 sequences, with approximately 4% as singletons. The clonotype was recovered from a man between 18 and 35 years old who received the YFV17D yellow fever vaccine. The chain has TRBV5-1 and TRBJ1-6; TRBD1 is a possible D gene (6 bases). The source material was PBMCs, sampled 5 days after the yellow fever booster vaccination. The CDR3 nucleotides are TGCGCCAGCAGCTTGGATCAGGGGTCGCCTAATTCACCCCTCCACTTT. This sequence encodes CASSLDQGSPNSPLHF. Full variable domain (rest looked up from reference TRBV5-1 and TRBJ1-6): KAGVTQTPRYLIKTRGQQVTLSCSPISGHRSVSWYQQTPGQGLQFLFEYFSETQRNKGNFPGRFSGRQFSNSRSEMNVSTLELGDSALYLCASSLDQGSPNSPLHFGNGTRLTVT.